The 28 T cell receptor beta chains reported below all come from one sample, sequenced in a study of tumor-infiltrating lymphocytes in localized non-small cell lung cancer. The table came from immunoSEQ multiplex PCR; TCRdb's copy has only in-frame clones and leaves some out. This sample has 13,000 or so clones; around 70% occur once, and the top ten carry around an eighth. The specimen was uninvolved lung tissue not adjacent to the tumor. The source is a human donor with non-small cell lung cancer.

The rearrangement uses TRBV6-5 and TRBJ1-4; no firm D call. V was pared by 8 bases and J by 4 bases, with 14 bases between. This CDR3 has 14 amino acids. CDR1 and CDR2 (germline): MNHEY, SVGAGI. The CDR3 DNA follows: TGTGCCAGCGGTCCCGGGTTAAATAATGAAAAACTGTTTTTT. This encodes CASGPGLNNEKLFF.

This clone was counted between two and nine times. The chain is built from TRBV6-1 and TRBJ2-7; D ambiguous. The CDR3 is 12 amino acids. V was cut by 5 bases and J by 4 bases, with 9 bases left in between. Germline CDR1 and CDR2: MNHNS and SASEGT. CDR3 DNA sequence: TGTGCCAGCAGTCAAGAAGGATACGAGCAGTACTTC. As protein: CASSQEGYEQYF.

The gene calls are TRBV29-1 and TRBJ2-3; D unclear. V was trimmed by 7 bases and J by 2 bases, leaving 7 bases between them. Germline lookup yields CDR1 SQVTM and CDR2 ANQGSEA. The CDR3 contains 11 residues. In nucleotides, the CDR3 is TGCAGCGCCCAGGCCACAGATACGCAGTATTTT. Protein sequence: CSAQATDTQYF.

The V gene is TRBV29-1, the J gene TRBJ1-2; TRBD1 matches at 8 bases. V lost 1 base, J lost 8 bases, and 9 bases stayed unmatched. This CDR3 region has 14 residues. Germline V gene sequence: CDR1 SQVTM, CDR2 ANQGSEA. The CDR3 region is CSVEGGQVERGYTF. DNA for the CDR3: TGCAGCGTTGAAGGGGGACAGGTAGAGCGGGGCTACACCTTC.

The chain employs TRBV28 and TRBJ2-1; 9 nucleotides line up with TRBD1. Trimming took 7 bases from V and 8 from J; bases not matched to a gene: 12. CDR3 size: 15 residues. Germline CDR1 reads MDHEN; CDR2 reads SYDVKM. The CDR3 protein is CASTLPGQGSDEQFF. CDR3 in DNA: TGTGCCAGCACCCTTCCCGGACAGGGGTCCGATGAGCAGTTCTTC.

This clone has a single count. The chain carries TRBV7-2 and TRBJ2-2; TRBD1 aligns across 7 bases. This CDR3 contains 15 residues. Trimming cost V 6 bases and J 5 bases; bases outside gene matches: 9. Germline CDR1 SGHTA, CDR2 FQGNSA. The CDR3 here is CASSRQGSGTGELFF. Here the CDR3 DNA reads TGTGCCAGCAGTCGACAGGGAAGTGGGACCGGGGAGCTGTTTTTT.

This clone has a handful of counts. The chain uses TRBV7-2 and TRBJ1-1; no reliable D call. In germline, CDR1 is SGHTA, CDR2 FQGNSA. The CDR3 sequence is 13 residues long. The V and J ends lost 2 bases and 1 base respectively, with 5 bases between them. The CDR3 sequence: CASSLYENTEAFF. CDR3 DNA sequence: TGTGCCAGCAGCTTATATGAGAACACTGAAGCTTTCTTT.

The chain recombines TRBV4-3 with TRBJ2-1; D may correspond to TRBD1 or TRBD2 (6 bases each). CDR1 LGHNA and CDR2 YSLEER come from the germline V gene. Trimming left V 0 bases short and J 8 bases short, with 17 bases between. The CDR3 extends over 16 amino acids. The CDR3 nucleotides are TGCGCCAGCAGCCAAGATAGGATCCCCGGGGGCGATGAGCAGTTCTTC. Translation: CASSQDRIPGGDEQFF.

The V gene is TRBV27, the J gene TRBJ2-3; D remains unclear. The V end lost 3 bases, the J end lost 1 base, and 14 bases lay between the germline ends. The CDR3 is 16 amino acids. Germline loops: CDR1 MNHEY, CDR2 SMNVEV (reference sequence). The chain's CDR3 is CASSLLDPLRTDTQYF. CDR3 DNA sequence: TGTGCCAGCAGTTTGTTGGATCCCCTCCGCACAGATACGCAGTATTTT.

This clone was seen once. The chain recombines TRBV12-5 with TRBJ2-5; D uncertain. Deletions cut 1 base from V and 5 bases from J, with 5 bases between. The CDR3 is made up of 12 amino acids. CDR1 is LGHNT, CDR2 FRNRAP, per germline. Written as DNA, the CDR3 is TGTGCTAGTGGTTTGGGTGGGGAGACCCAGTACTTC. Protein sequence: CASGLGGETQYF.

The J gene is TRBJ1-2, the V gene TRBV4-3; D is ambiguous. The CDR3 has 14 residues. CDR1 and CDR2 (germline): LGHNA, YSLEER. V dropped 3 bases and J dropped 8 bases, with 16 bases sitting between them. The CDR3 DNA reads TGCGCCAGCAGCCAGGGCCTCGGGGATCGAGGCTACACCTTC. Protein: CASSQGLGDRGYTF.

The rearrangement joins TRBV19 to TRBJ2-3; 8 bases map to TRBD1. CDR3 size: 16 residues. The ends lost 1 base at V and 0 bases at J; junction bases unmatched: 3. Germline CDR1 LNHDA, CDR2 SQIVND (reference sequence). Here the CDR3 DNA reads TGTGCCAGTAGTATAGCAGGGGGCGCGAGCACAGATACGCAGTATTTT. Its protein is CASSIAGGASTDTQYF.

This chain uses TRBV5-1 with TRBJ2-3, with 9 bases identical to TRBD2. Germline assignment: CDR1 SGHRS and CDR2 YFSETQ. The trim removed 7 bases at V and 6 bases at J, leaving 15 bases unmatched. The CDR3 covers 16 residues. CDR3 DNA sequence: TGCGCCAGCTCCCTCCAGGGCGGGGGGGCTCCCGATACGCAGTATTTT. Translation gives CASSLQGGGAPDTQYF.

The chain couples TRBV18 to TRBJ1-5, with D perhaps matching TRBD1 (5 bases). Trimming took off 8 bases at V and 1 base at J, with 9 bases between the two ends. Germline V CDR1 and CDR2: KGHSH, LQKENI. The CDR3 is 13 residues long. The CDR3 DNA follows: TGTGCCAGCACCGAGGGGAGCAATCAGCCCCAGCATTTT. Protein product: CASTEGSNQPQHF.

V gene TRBV5-1 combines with J gene TRBJ1-4; weak D call: TRBD1 (5 bases). Trimming shortened V by 4 bases and J by 0 bases, and 13 bases separated the two germline ends. The length of the CDR3 is 16 residues. The germline CDR1 and CDR2 sequences are SGHRS and YFSETQ. The CDR3 DNA reads TGCGCCAGCAGCCTCCGGGGGGGGGCAACTAATGAAAAACTGTTTTTT. Protein sequence: CASSLRGGATNEKLFF.

The chain employs TRBV30 and TRBJ1-4, with D perhaps matching TRBD1 (6 bases). CDR1 and CDR2 from the germline V gene are GTSNPN and SVGIG (reference sequence). The CDR3 spans 14 residues. V was pared by 0 bases and J by 3 bases, with 8 bases between. The CDR3 sequence is CAWSVGQSNEKLFF. The CDR3 coding sequence is TGTGCCTGGAGTGTGGGACAATCTAATGAAAAACTGTTTTTT.

V usage is TRBV9 and J usage is TRBJ2-3; D is unresolved. Germline loops: CDR1 SGDLS, CDR2 YYNGEE. Trimming removed 4 bases at V and 4 bases at J, with 13 bases between. This CDR3 is 14 amino acids long. The CDR3 loop is CASSPRTTPDTQYF. The CDR3 nucleotides read TGTGCCAGCAGCCCCCGGACGACTCCAGATACGCAGTATTTT. The complete variable domain, with remaining parts taken from reference TRBV9 and TRBJ2-3, reads DSGVTQTPKHLITATGQRVTLRCSPRSGDLSVYWYQQSLDQGLQFLIQYYNGEERAKGNILERFSAQQFPDLHSELNLSSLELGDSALYFCASSPRTTPDTQYFGPGTRLTVL.

The rearrangement uses TRBV5-1 and TRBJ1-4, with D unresolved. V was trimmed by 0 bases and J by 7 bases, leaving 19 bases between them. The length of the CDR3 is 17 residues. Germline loops: CDR1 SGHRS, CDR2 YFSETQ. CDR3 bases: TGCGCCAGCAGCTTGGAGGGCCATTCTAGGTGGGGTGAAAAACTGTTTTTT. Translating gives CASSLEGHSRWGEKLFF.

The chain is built from TRBV5-1 and TRBJ2-3, with D perhaps given as TRBD1 or TRBD2 (6 bases each). The CDR3 is made up of 14 amino acids. Trimming shortened V by 6 bases and J by 0 bases, and 11 bases separated the two germline ends. Per the germline V gene, CDR1 is SGHRS and CDR2 is YFSETQ. CDR3 nucleotides: TGCGCCAGCACAGGAGGGGGGAGCACAGATACGCAGTATTTT. Amino acids: CASTGGGSTDTQYF.

This clone was counted between two and nine times. This chain uses TRBV11-3 with TRBJ2-3, with D unresolved. The CDR3 is 14 residues long. The V end was cut by 3 bases, the J end by 0 bases, with 7 bases between. Per the germline V gene, CDR1 is SGHNT and CDR2 is YENEEA. CDR3: CASSLVTSTDTQYF. Written as DNA, the CDR3 is TGTGCCAGCAGCTTGGTAACTAGCACAGATACGCAGTATTTT.

The genes are TRBV28 and TRBJ1-4, with unresolved D. Trimming pared 3 bases from V and 6 bases from J, leaving 5 bases between. Germline V CDR1 and CDR2: MDHEN, SYDVKM. The CDR3 loop spans 12 amino acids. CDR3 coding DNA: TGTGCCAGCAGTTTCAGACATGAAAAACTGTTTTTT. Encoded protein: CASSFRHEKLFF.

This sequence joins TRBV2 and TRBJ1-3, with D uncertain. V dropped 6 bases and J dropped 9 bases, with 12 bases sitting between them. Germline CDR1 reads SNHLY; CDR2 reads FYNNEI. The CDR3 is 12 amino acids. DNA of the CDR3: TGTGCCAGCAGGAGGGTGACAAGCACCATATATTTT. Translation: CASRRVTSTIYF.

The chain joins TRBV2 to TRBJ2-7; maybe TRBD2 (6 bases). The CDR3 has 12 amino acids. V was shortened by 6 bases and J by 4 bases, with 10 bases between the two germline ends. Germline V gene data show CDR1 as SNHLY and CDR2 as FYNNEI. The chain's CDR3 is CASREGRYEQYF. For the CDR3, the DNA is TGTGCCAGCAGGGAGGGAAGATACGAGCAGTACTTC.

V is TRBV4-3 and J is TRBJ2-7, with 7 bases that match TRBD2. J was trimmed by 2 bases and V by 5 bases; bases with no gene match: 9. The CDR3 is made up of 15 amino acids. In germline, CDR1 is LGHNA, CDR2 YSLEER. CDR3 coding DNA: TGCGCCAGCAGCAAAGCGCGGGGGTCAGCCTACGAGCAGTACTTC. This encodes CASSKARGSAYEQYF.

CDR3 sequence (DNA): TGTGCCAGTAGTGCTGGGACAGGAGGCAATCAGCCCCAGCATTTT. Translation gives CASSAGTGGNQPQHF. V is TRBV19 and J is TRBJ1-5, with 8 bases identical to TRBD1. Germline values: CDR1 LNHDA, CDR2 SQIVND (reference sequence). CDR3 length equals 15 residues. V dropped 5 bases and J dropped 2; count of bases not matched to a gene: 5.

The chain combines TRBV6-1 with TRBJ2-1; 9 bases line up with TRBD1. The V and J ends lost 4 bases and 2 bases, in that order; junction bases with no gene match: 6. There are 16 residues in the CDR3. The V gene's germline CDR1 is MNHNS and CDR2 SASEGT. CDR3 sequence reads: CASSGGQGTPYNEQFF. CDR3 nucleotide sequence: TGTGCCAGCAGTGGGGGACAGGGAACGCCCTACAATGAGCAGTTCTTC.

V gene TRBV5-6 combines with J gene TRBJ1-2; no reliable D call. Deletions cut 5 bases from V and 6 bases from J, with 17 bases between. This CDR3 is 14 amino acids long. Germline CDR1 and CDR2: SGHDT and YYEEEE. The CDR3 region is CASSPGGSSHGYTF. Written as DNA, the CDR3 is TGTGCCAGCAGTCCTGGAGGCAGTTCGCATGGCTACACCTTC.

The chain uses TRBV19 and TRBJ1-2; 11 nucleotides line up with TRBD1. CDR1 and CDR2 (germline): LNHDA, SQIVND (reference sequence). Germline trimming cut 5 bases from V and 4 bases from J; bases unmatched to any gene: 9. CDR3 length: 16 amino acids. DNA for the CDR3: TGTGCCAGTAGTTCTGGGACAGGGGGAGTGAGCTATGGCTACACCTTC. The encoded protein is CASSSGTGGVSYGYTF.